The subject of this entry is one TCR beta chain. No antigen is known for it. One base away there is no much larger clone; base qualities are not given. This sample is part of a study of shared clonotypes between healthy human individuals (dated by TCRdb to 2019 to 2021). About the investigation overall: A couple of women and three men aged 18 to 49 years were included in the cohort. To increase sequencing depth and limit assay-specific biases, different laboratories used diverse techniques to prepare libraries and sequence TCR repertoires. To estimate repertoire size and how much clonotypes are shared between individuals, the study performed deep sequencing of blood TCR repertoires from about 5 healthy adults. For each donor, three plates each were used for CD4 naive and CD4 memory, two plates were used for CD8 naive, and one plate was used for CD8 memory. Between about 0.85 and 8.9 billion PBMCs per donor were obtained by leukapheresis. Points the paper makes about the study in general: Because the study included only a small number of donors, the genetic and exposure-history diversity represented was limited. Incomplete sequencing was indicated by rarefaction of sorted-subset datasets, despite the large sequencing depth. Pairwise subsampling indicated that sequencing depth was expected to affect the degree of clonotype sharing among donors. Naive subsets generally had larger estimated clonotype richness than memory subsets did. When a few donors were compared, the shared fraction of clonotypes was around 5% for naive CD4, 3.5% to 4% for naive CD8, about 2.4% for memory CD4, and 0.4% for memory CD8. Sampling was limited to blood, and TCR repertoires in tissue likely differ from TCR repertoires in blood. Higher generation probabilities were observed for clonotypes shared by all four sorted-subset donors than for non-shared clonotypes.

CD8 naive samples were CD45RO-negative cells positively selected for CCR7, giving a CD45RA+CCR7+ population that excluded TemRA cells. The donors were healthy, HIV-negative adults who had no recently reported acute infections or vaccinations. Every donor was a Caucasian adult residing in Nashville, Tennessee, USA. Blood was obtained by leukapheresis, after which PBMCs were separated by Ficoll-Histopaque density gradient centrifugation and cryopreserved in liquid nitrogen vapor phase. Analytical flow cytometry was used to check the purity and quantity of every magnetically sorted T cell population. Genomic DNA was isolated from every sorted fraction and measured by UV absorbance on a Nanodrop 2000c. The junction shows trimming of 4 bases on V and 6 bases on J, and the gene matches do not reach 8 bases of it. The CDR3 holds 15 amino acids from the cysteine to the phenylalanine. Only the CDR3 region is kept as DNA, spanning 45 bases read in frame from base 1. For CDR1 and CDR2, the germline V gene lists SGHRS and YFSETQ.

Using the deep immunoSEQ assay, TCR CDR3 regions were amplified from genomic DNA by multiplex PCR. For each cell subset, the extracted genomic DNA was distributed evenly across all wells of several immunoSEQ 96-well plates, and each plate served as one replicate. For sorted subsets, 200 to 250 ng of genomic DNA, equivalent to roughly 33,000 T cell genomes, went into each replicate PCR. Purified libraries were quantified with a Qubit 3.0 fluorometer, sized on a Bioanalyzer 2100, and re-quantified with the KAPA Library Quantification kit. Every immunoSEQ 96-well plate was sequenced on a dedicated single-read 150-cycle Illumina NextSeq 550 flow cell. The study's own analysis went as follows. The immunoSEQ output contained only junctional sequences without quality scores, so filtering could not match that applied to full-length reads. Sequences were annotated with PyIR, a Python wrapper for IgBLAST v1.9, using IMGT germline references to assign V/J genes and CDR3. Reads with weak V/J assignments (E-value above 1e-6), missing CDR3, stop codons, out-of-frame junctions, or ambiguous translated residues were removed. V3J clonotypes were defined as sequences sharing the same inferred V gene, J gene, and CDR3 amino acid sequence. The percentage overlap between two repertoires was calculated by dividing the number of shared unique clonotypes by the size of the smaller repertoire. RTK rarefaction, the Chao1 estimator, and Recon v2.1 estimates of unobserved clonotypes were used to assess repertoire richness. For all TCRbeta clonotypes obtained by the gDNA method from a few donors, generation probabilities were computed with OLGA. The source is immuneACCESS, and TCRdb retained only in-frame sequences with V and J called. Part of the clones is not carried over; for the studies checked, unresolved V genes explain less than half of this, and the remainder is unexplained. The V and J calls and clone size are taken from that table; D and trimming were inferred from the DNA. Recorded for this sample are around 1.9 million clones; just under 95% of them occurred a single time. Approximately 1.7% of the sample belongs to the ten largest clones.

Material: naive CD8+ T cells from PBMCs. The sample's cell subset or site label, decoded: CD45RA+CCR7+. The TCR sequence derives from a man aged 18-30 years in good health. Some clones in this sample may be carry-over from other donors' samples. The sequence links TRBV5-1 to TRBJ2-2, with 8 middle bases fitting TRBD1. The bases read TGCGCCAGCAGCCCTGCGGACAGGGAATCCGGGGAGCTGTTTTTT. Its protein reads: CASSPADRESGELFF.